Reported below is one TCR delta chain. This clone was seen a few times. Its cognate antigen has yet to be identified. TCRdb assigns this DNA the protein of a much larger clone, which departs from its translation at residue 15; this likely reflects a read error, and the protein shown comes from translating the DNA. The CDR3 runs 17 amino acids, cysteine and phenylalanine included. The kept DNA is CDR3 alone, 51 bases in frame from the first base. According to the germline V gene, CDR1 reads GEAIGNYY and CDR2 reads EKD. This entry is derived from a study of γδ T cells in repeated Plasmodium falciparum infection (TCRdb year 2021). In the study overall: Malian children exposed to intense seasonal malaria transmission were enrolled in the natural-infection arm and compared with Australian children matched for age and gender. Four controlled human malaria infections were administered to several malaria-naive U.S. adults over roughly 590 days by bites from P. falciparum NF54-infected Anopheles stephensi mosquitoes. The study looked at how repeated Plasmodium falciparum infection shapes the human gammadelta T cell repertoire, using both natural infection in Mali and controlled human malaria infection. Samples were collected from controlled-infection subjects at baseline, immediately before selected infections, and 21 days after each infection. Malian gammadelta TCR repertoires were analysed cross-sectionally during no-transmission periods and were analysed longitudinally across acute febrile malaria episodes.

Library preparation was by multiplex PCR. Sequenced using an Illumina MiSeq. Both TCR gamma (TRG) and TCR delta (TRD) chains were sequenced from each sorted gammadelta T cell sample. On the authors' methods: Repertoire analyses included clonotype tree plots, accumulated frequency of the top 20 clonotypes, diversity index (DI) and D75 metrics. After TCRdb called clones again from the public reads with CATT, rows with identical DNA were merged. What appears here as the V and J calls and clone size reflects TCRdb's work, not the paper's. The table for this sample lists about 51,000 delta-chain clones; 1.5% to 2% of them were counted only once. Of the sample, approximately 24% is held by the ten largest clones. Overall study outcomes, separate from this receptor: The Malian cohort came from a small rural village of predominantly one ethnic group, limiting generalizability. Compared with the repertoires of Australian children, the Vdelta2-negative gammadelta TCR repertoires of Malian children appeared more clonally expanded, less diverse and less shared. Because the controlled-infection cohort was small, analysis of inter-individual variability in gammadelta T cell responses was limited. Across time and infection, the Vgamma9/Vdelta2+ TCR repertoires showed a highly stable polyclonal makeup, with many TCRgamma sequences overlapping between individuals. In Vdelta2-negative gammadelta TCR repertoires, which were largely Vdelta1+, repeated controlled infections appeared to drive waves of new clonotype selection.

For bulk TCR repertoire analysis, Vgamma9/Vdelta2+ and Vdelta2-negative gammadelta T cell populations were flow-sorted out of peripheral blood mononuclear cells. The sequenced material came from gamma-delta T cells from blood. The V gene is TRDV2; the J gene was not called; the listed D gene, TRDD3, was not tested against the DNA. This clonotype was obtained from a pool of human donors (malaria-infected and uninfected, not separated). The CDR3 corresponds to CACDTLDGSWDTRQLFF. DNA sequence: TGTGCCTGTGACACCTTAGACGGCTCCTGGGACACCCGACAGCTGTTTTTC.